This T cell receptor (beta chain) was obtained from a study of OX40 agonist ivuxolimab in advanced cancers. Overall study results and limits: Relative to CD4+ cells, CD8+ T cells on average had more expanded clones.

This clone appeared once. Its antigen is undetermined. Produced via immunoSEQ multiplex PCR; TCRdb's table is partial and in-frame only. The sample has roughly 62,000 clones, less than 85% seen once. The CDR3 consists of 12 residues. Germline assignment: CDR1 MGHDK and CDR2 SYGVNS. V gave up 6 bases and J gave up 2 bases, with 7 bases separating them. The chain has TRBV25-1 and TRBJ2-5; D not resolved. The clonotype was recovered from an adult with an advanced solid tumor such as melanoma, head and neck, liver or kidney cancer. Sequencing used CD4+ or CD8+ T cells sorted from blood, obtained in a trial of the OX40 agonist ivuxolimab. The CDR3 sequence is CASSDIQETQYF. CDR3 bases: TGTGCCAGCAGCGACATTCAAGAGACCCAGTACTTC.